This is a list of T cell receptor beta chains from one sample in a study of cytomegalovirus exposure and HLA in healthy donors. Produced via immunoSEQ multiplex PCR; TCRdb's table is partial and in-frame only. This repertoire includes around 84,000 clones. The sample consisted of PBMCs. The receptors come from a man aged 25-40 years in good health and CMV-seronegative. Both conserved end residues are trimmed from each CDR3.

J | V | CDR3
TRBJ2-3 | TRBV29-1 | SGGRAPYTQY
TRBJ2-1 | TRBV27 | ASRGLDGVNEQF
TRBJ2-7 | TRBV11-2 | ASSTRIQGYEQY
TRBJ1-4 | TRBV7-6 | ASSLNPEGDLNEKLF
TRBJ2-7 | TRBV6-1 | ASSDKLGLAGRVRSEQY
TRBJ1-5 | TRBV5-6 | ASSFSKSFEPQH
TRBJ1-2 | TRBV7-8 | ASSRLRDTNYGYT
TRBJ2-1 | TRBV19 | ASSPFGTSGYNEQF
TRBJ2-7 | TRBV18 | ASSPPKLGQPYEQY
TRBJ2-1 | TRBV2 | ASSVKWRAEQF
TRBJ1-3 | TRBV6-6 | ASSFSGTETGNTIY
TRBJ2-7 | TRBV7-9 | ATTGLAGFLLYEQY
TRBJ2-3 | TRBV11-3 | ASRSGGLRDASTDTQY
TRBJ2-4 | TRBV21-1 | ASSKVGGAKNIQY
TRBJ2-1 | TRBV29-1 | SVGERPSQF